These T cell receptor beta chains were read from a single sample in a study of OX40 agonist ivuxolimab in advanced cancers. TCRdb's copy holds only in-frame clones and misses some; the assay was immunoSEQ multiplex PCR. The profile shows roughly 92,000 clones, roughly 89% of them singletons. The sequencing here drew on CD4+ or CD8+ T cells sorted from blood, taken in a trial of the OX40 agonist ivuxolimab. These TCRs come from an adult with an advanced solid tumor such as melanoma, head and neck, liver or kidney cancer. CDR3s include the opening cysteine and the closing phenylalanine or tryptophan. D genes are given only for firm matches. Clone size is stated in some rows and not others, as once, few, many or a class when expanded.

d_gene,j_gene,abundance,v_gene,CDR3nt,CDR3aa
TRBD1,TRBJ1-1,-,TRBV5-6,TGTGCCAGCAGGAACAGGGGGCGGGACACTGAAGCTTTCTTT,CASRNRGRDTEAFF
TRBD2,TRBJ2-5,-,TRBV5-6,TGTGCCAGCAGCTTGGCCGCTAGCGGGAGTGAGACCCAGTACTTC,CASSLAASGSETQYF
-,TRBJ1-4,once,TRBV19,TGTGCCAGTAGTGAAAACAACGAAAAACTGTTTTTT,CASSENNEKLFF
-,TRBJ1-5,-,TRBV19,TGTGCCAGTAGTCCCTTGGGGGGCAATCAGCCCCAGCATTTT,CASSPLGGNQPQHF
-,TRBJ2-3,-,TRBV7-2,TGTGCCAGCAGCACCGAGACGGGGGAGGATACGCAGTATTTT,CASSTETGEDTQYF
-,TRBJ1-2,-,TRBV19,TGTGCCAGTAGTATTACAGACGGTACATCCTATGGCTACACCTTC,CASSITDGTSYGYTF
-,TRBJ1-5,-,TRBV5-4,TGTGCCAGCAGCTTGACAGGGAAAAAGCCCCAGCATTTT,CASSLTGKKPQHF
-,TRBJ2-6,-,TRBV5-1,TGCGCCAGCAGCTTGGAGGGGGTCCCTGGGGCCAACGTCCTGACTTTC,CASSLEGVPGANVLTF
TRBD1,TRBJ2-7,-,TRBV18,TGTGCCAGCTCACCGGGGACAGGAGGTCGCGAGCAGTACTTC,CASSPGTGGREQYF
TRBD2,TRBJ2-3,-,TRBV9,TGTGCCAGCAGCGTAGTGGTGGGAGGGGTCACAGATACGCAGTATTTT,CASSVVVGGVTDTQYF
-,TRBJ2-2,-,TRBV6-6,TGTGCCAGCAGGGCTTTCGGCAGGGCAAACACCGGGGAGCTGTTTTTT,CASRAFGRANTGELFF
TRBD2,TRBJ2-1,-,TRBV27,TGTGCCAGCACCACTCGCTGGGGGGGTGAGCAGTTCTTC,CASTTRWGGEQFF
-,TRBJ2-6,-,TRBV7-2,TGTGCCAGCAGCTTACGGGACGGTCCCTCTGGGGCCAACGTCCTGACTTTC,CASSLRDGPSGANVLTF
TRBD1,TRBJ1-1,-,TRBV7-9,TGTGCCAGCAGCTTGGACGGACAGGGGGGCCCCGCGAACACTGAAGCTTTCTTT,CASSLDGQGGPANTEAFF
-,TRBJ1-5,-,TRBV28,TGTGCCAGCAGTTTAGGAGCCAGGGGCGGTCAGCCCCAGCATTTT,CASSLGARGGQPQHF
-,TRBJ2-7,-,TRBV6-5,TGTGCCAGCAGGCCGGGAGTTTTGGGAGAGCAGTACTTC,CASRPGVLGEQYF
-,TRBJ2-1,-,TRBV7-6,TGTGCCAGCAGCTTAATCAGGAACAATGAGCAGTTCTTC,CASSLIRNNEQFF
-,TRBJ1-5,-,TRBV19,TGTGCCAGCAATAACAGGGACAATCAGCCCCAGCATTTT,CASNNRDNQPQHF
TRBD2,TRBJ2-1,-,TRBV7-3,TGTGCCAGCAGCTTGACTAGCGGGGTAGTCTATGAGCAGTTCTTC,CASSLTSGVVYEQFF
-,TRBJ1-1,-,TRBV4-2,TGTGCCAGCAGCCAAGAGCCCCGTGACACTGAAGCTTTCTTT,CASSQEPRDTEAFF
-,TRBJ1-1,once,TRBV11-3,TGTGCCAGCAGCGTGATGGAGCGCACTGAAGCTTTCTTT,CASSVMERTEAFF